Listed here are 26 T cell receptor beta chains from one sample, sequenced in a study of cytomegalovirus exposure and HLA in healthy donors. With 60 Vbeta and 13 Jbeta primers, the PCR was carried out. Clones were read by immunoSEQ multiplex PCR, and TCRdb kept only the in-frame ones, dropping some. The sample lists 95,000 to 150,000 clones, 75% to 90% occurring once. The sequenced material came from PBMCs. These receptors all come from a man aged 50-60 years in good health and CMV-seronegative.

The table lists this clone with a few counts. CDR3 region: CASSSQGAFNQPQHF. The CDR3 DNA reads as TGTGCCAGCAGTTCACAGGGGGCTTTTAATCAGCCCCAGCATTTT. The V call is TRBV28, the J call TRBJ1-5, with 9 bases that match TRBD1. The CDR3 loop spans 15 amino acids. V lost 4 bases and J lost 4; bases outside the gene matches: 5. Germline CDR1 is MDHEN and CDR2 is SYDVKM.

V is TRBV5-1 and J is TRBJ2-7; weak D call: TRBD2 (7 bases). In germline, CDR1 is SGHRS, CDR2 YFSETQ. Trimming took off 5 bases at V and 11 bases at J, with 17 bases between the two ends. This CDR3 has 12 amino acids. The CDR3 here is CASSPSGGPEYF. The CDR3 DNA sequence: TGCGCCAGCAGTCCTTCGGGGGGCCCTGAGTACTTC. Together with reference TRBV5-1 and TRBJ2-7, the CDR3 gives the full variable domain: KAGVTQTPRYLIKTRGQQVTLSCSPISGHRSVSWYQQTPGQGLQFLFEYFSETQRNKGNFPGRFSGRQFSNSRSEMNVSTLELGDSALYLCASSPSGGPEYFGPGTRLTVT.

CDR3 region: CASSLALEDGGYTF. The CDR3 coding sequence is TGCGCCAGCAGCTTAGCTTTGGAGGATGGTGGCTACACCTTC. The genes are TRBV5-1 and TRBJ1-2, with D uncertain. CDR3 length: 14 amino acids. Trimming stripped 2 bases from V and 7 bases from J, with 15 bases between. Germline lookup yields CDR1 SGHRS and CDR2 YFSETQ.

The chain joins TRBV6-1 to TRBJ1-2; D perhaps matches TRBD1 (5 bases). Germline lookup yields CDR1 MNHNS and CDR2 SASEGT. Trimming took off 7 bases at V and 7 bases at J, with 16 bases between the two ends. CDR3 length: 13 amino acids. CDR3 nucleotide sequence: TGTGCCAGCACGAGCCAGGGCGGATGTGGCTACACCTTC. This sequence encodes CASTSQGGCGYTF.

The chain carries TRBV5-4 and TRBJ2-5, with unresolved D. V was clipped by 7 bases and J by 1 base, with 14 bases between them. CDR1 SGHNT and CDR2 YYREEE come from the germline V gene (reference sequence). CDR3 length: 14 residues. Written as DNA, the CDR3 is TGTGCCAGCGCCCTAACGGGTACCCAAGAGACCCAGTACTTC. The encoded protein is CASALTGTQETQYF. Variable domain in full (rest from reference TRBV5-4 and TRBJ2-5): ETGVTQSPTHLIKTRGQQVTLRCSSQSGHNTVSWYQQALGQGPQFIFQYYREEENGRGNFPPRFSGLQFPNYSSELNVNALELDDSALYLCASALTGTQETQYFGPGTRLLVL.

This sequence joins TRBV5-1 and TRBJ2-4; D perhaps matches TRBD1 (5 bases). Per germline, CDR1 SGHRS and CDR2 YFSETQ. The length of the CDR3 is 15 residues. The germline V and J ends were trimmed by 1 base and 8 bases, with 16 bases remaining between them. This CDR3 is CASSLRQGGIDIQYF. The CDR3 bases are TGCGCCAGCAGCTTGAGGCAGGGTGGAATAGACATTCAGTACTTC. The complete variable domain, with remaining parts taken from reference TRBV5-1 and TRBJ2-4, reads KAGVTQTPRYLIKTRGQQVTLSCSPISGHRSVSWYQQTPGQGLQFLFEYFSETQRNKGNFPGRFSGRQFSNSRSEMNVSTLELGDSALYLCASSLRQGGIDIQYFGAGTRLSVL.

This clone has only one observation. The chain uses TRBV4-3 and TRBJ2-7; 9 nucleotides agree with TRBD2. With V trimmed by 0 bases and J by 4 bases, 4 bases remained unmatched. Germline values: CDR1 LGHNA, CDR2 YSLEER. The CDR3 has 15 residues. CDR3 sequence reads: CASSQDLAGRYEQYF. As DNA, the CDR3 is TGCGCCAGCAGCCAAGATCTAGCGGGAAGGTACGAGCAGTACTTC.

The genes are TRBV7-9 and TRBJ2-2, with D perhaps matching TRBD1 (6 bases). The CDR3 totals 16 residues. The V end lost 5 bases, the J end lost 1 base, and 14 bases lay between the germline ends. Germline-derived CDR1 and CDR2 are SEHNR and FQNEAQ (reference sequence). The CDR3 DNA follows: TGTGCCAGCAGCCCCCGAGGACAGCGGAACACCGGGGAGCTGTTTTTT. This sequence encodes CASSPRGQRNTGELFF.

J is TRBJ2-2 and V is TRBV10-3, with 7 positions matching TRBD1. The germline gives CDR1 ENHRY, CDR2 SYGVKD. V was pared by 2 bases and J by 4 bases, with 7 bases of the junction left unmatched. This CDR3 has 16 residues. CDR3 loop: CAISEETGLGTGELFF. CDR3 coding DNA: TGTGCCATCAGTGAGGAGACAGGGTTGGGCACCGGGGAGCTGTTTTTT.

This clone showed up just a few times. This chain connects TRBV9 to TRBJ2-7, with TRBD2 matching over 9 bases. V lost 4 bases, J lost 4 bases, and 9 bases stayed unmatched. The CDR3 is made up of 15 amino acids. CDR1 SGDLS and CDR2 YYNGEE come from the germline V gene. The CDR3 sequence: CASSITGGGAYEQYF. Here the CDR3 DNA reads TGTGCCAGCAGCATCACTGGCGGGGGGGCATACGAGCAGTACTTC.

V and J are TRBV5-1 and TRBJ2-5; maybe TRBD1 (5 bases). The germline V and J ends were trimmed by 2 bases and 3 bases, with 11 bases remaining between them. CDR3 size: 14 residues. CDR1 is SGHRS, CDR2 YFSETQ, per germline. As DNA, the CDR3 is TGCGCCAGCAGCTTCCAGGGAATGGAAGAGACCCAGTACTTC. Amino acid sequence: CASSFQGMEETQYF.

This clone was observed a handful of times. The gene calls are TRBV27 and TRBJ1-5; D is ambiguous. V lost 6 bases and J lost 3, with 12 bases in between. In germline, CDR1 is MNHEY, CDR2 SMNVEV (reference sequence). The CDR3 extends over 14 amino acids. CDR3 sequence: CASRAPGYNQPQHF. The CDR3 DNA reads TGTGCCAGCAGAGCCCCCGGGTACAATCAGCCCCAGCATTTT.

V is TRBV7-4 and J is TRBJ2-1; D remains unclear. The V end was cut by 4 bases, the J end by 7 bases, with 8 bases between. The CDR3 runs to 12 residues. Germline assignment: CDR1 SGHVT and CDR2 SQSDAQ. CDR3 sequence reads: CASSCSPNEQFF. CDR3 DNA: TGTGCCAGCAGCTGTTCCCCAAATGAGCAGTTCTTC.

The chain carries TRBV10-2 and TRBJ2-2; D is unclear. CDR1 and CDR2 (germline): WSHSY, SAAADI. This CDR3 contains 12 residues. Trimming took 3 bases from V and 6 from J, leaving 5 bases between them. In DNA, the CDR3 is TGCGCCAGCAGTGAAATCTCCGGGGAGCTGTTTTTT. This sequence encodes CASSEISGELFF.

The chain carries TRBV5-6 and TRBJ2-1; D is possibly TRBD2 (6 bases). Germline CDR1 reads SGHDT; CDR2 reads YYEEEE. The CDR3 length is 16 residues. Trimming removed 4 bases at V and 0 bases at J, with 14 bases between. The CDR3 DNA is TGTGCCAGCAGCGTGCTTGGGGGGAGCTCCTACAATGAGCAGTTCTTC. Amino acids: CASSVLGGSSYNEQFF.

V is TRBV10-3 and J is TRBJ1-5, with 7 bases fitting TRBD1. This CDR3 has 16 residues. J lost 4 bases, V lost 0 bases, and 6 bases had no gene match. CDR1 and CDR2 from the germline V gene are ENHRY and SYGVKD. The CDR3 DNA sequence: TGTGCCATCAGTGAGTCGAGCAGGGGGGCGAATCAGCCCCAGCATTTT. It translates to CAISESSRGANQPQHF.

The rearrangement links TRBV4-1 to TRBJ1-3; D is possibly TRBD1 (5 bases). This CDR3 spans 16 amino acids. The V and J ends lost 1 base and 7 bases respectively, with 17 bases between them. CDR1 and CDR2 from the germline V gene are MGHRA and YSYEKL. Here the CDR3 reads CASSQGGDGARNTIYF. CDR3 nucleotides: TGCGCCAGCAGCCAAGGTGGGGATGGGGCAAGGAACACCATATATTTT.

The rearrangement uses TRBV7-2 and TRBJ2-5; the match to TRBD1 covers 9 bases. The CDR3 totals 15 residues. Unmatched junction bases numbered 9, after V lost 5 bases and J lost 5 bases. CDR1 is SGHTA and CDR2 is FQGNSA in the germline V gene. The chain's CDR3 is CASSPFRTGGETQYF. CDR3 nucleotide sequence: TGTGCCAGCAGCCCCTTCCGAACAGGGGGCGAGACCCAGTACTTC.

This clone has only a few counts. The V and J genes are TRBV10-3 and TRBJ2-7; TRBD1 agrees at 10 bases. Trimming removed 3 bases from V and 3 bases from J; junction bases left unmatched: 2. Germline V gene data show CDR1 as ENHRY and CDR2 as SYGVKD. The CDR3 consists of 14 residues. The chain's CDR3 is CAISDRDRGYEQYF. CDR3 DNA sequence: TGTGCCATCAGTGACCGGGACAGGGGCTACGAGCAGTACTTC.

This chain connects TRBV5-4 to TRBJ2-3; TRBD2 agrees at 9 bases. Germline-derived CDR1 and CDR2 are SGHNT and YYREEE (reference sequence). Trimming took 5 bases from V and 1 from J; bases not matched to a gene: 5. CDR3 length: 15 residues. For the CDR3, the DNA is TGTGCCAGCAGGCCTAGCGGGGCGGGCACAGATACGCAGTATTTT. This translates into CASRPSGAGTDTQYF.

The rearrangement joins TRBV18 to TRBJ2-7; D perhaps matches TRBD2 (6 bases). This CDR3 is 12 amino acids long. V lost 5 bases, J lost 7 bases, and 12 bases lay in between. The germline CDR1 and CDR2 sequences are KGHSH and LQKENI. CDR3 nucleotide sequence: TGTGCCAGCTCAGGACTACTTGGAGAGCAGTACTTC. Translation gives CASSGLLGEQYF.

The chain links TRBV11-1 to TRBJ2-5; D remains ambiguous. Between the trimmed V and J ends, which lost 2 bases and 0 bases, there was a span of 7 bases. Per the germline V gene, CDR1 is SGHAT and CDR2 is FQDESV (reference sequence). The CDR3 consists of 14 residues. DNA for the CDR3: TGTGCCAGCAGCTTATCCGGGTACCAAGAGACCCAGTACTTC. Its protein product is CASSLSGYQETQYF. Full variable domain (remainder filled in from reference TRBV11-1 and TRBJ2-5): EAEVAQSPRYKITEKSQAVAFWCDPISGHATLYWYRQILGQGPELLVQFQDESVVDDSQLPKDRFSAERLKGVDSTLKIQPAELGDSAMYLCASSLSGYQETQYFGPGTRLLVL.

CDR3 region: CASVNTDGGAVDTQYF. The CDR3 nucleotides read TGTGCCAGCGTCAACACGGACGGGGGGGCCGTAGATACGCAGTATTTT. The chain employs TRBV4-2 and TRBJ2-3; 8 bases align to TRBD2. Looked up from germline, CDR1 is LGHNA and CDR2 is YNFKEQ. V dropped 8 bases and J dropped 5; count of bases not matched to a gene: 15. CDR3 length: 16 residues.

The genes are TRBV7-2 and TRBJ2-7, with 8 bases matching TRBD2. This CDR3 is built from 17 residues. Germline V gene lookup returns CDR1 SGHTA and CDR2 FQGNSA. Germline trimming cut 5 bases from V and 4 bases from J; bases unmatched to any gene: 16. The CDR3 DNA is TGTGCCAGCAGCCTCAGATGGTCGCGGGGGGCGGGGTACGAGCAGTACTTC. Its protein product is CASSLRWSRGAGYEQYF.

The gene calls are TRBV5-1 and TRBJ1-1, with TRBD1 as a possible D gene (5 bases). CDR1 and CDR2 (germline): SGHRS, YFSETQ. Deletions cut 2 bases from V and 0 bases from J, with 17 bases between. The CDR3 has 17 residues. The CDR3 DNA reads TGCGCCAGCAGCTTCCCTCCGGGGGGGGGACTGAACACTGAAGCTTTCTTT. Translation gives CASSFPPGGGLNTEAFF.

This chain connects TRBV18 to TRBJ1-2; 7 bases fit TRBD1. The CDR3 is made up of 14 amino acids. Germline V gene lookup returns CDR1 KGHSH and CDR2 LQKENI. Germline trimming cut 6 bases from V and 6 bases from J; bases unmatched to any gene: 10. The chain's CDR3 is CASSPTGAPHGYTF. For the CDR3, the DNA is TGTGCCAGCTCCCCAACAGGGGCTCCTCATGGCTACACCTTC.